This T cell receptor (beta chain) stems from a study of T cell repertoires in cytomegalovirus infection. As for the study in general: CMV epitopes in the study were HLA-C-restricted (recently identified) and HLA-B-restricted (well studied). Both a matching HLA type and CMV infection were indicated by public TCR beta signatures. Study-level findings and limits: HLA-C-restricted CMV clonotypes gave the most frequent clonotype in two of eight donors. Using cumulative public TCR beta family frequency, the authors identified those who carried CMV together with the relevant HLA.

With regard to this clonotype: What it recognizes is unknown.

TCRdb called the reads again in MiXCR, with one record for every CDR3 protein. The sample contains under 200,000 distinct CDR3 sequences, 20% to 25% of which appear only once. The source is a human donor in good health (CMV status not recorded). Some clones in this sample may be carry-over from other donors' samples. The sequencing used CD8+ T cells from cultured PBMCs, collected from culture after CMV antigen stimulation.

CDR3 protein: CASREQFNQPQHF. The CDR3, as DNA: TGTGCCAGCAGGGAACAGTTTAATCAGCCCCAGCATTTT. The chain joins TRBV6-2 or TRBV6-3 to TRBJ1-5; D not resolved. Trimming removed 6 bases at V and 4 bases at J, with 10 bases between. Germline-derived CDR1 and CDR2 are MNHEY and SVGEGT. This CDR3 contains 13 residues.